This entry is about one T cell receptor beta chain. This record belongs to a study of blood T cell repertoires in COVID-19. The wider study: The study drew acute and convalescent COVID-19 samples from the United States, Italy and Spain. From T cells, B-cell-depleted T cells, or PBMCs came the material, which was cDNA or gDNA.

As originally analysed: Amplification of reference gene primers provided the estimated nucleated cell counts. Repertoires were generated with immunoSEQ multiplex PCR, while TCRdb's copy carries only in-frame clones and drops some. V and J calls and clone size are those listed in that table; D and trimming were worked out from the DNA. The sample shows 45,000 to 60,000 clones, 80% to 85% of them seen only once. CDR1 and CDR2 (germline): SEHNR, FQNEAQ (reference sequence). CDR3 size: 14 residues. V gave up 0 bases and J gave up 12 bases; unmatched junction bases: 5. The chain links TRBV7-9 to TRBJ1-2; 12 positions match TRBD1. The sample comprised peripheral blood. The receptor was isolated from an elderly man with COVID-19, enrolled during active disease. The CDR3 spells CASSLAGTGGEDTF. The DNA for the CDR3 is TGTGCCAGCAGCTTAGCGGGGACAGGGGGCGAGGACACCTTC.